This T cell receptor beta chain was retrieved from a study of shared clonotypes between healthy human individuals. Across the study: A couple of women and three men aged 18 to 49 made up the donors.

Study findings and constraints: An expected dependence of interdonor clonotype sharing on sequencing depth was noted.

The sequencing of unsorted PBMC DNA took place on ten immunoSEQ deep assay plates. Assay: immunoSEQ multiplex PCR; the TCRdb copy retains only in-frame clones and omits some. The sample contains about 480,000 clones, 60% to 80% of which appear only once. About this clone itself: Its antigen is not known.

CDR1 SGHTA and CDR2 FQGNSA come from the germline V gene. Trimming left V 7 bases short and J 3 bases short, with 17 bases between. There are 15 residues in the CDR3. The sample consisted of PBMCs. This TCR came from a woman in her thirties or forties in good health. Some clones in this sample may be carry-over from other donors' samples. This chain links TRBV7-2 with TRBJ2-3, with D tentatively TRBD2 (6 bases). In DNA form, the CDR3 reads TGTGCCAGCACCATGGGGTTTGCGGGGACAGATACGCAGTATTTT. This gives the protein CASTMGFAGTDTQYF.